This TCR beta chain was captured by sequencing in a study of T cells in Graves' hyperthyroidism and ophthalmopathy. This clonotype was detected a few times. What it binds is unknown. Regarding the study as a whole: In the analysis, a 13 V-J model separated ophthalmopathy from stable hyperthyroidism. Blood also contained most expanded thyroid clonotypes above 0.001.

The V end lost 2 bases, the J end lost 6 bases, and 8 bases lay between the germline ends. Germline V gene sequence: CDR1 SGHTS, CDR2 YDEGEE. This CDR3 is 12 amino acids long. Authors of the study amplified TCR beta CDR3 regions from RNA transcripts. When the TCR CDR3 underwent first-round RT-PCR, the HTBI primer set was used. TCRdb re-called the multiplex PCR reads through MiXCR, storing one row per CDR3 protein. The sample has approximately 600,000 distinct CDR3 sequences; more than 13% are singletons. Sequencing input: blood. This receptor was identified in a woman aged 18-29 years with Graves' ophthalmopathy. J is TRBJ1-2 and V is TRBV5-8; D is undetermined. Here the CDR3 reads CASSFGVDGYTF. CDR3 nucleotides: TGTGCCAGCAGCTTTGGGGTTGATGGCTACACCTTC.